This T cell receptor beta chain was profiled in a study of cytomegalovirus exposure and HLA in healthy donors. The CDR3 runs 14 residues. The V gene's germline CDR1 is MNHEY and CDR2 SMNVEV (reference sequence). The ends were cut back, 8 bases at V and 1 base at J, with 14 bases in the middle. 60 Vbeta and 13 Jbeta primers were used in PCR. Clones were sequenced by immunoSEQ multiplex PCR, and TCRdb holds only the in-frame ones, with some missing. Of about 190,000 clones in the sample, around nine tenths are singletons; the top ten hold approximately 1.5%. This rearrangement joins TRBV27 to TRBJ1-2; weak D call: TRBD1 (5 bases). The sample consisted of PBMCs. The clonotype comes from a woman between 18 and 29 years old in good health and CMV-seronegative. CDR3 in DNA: TGTGCCAGCGGTCGTTTAGGGGATAACTATGGCTACACCTTC. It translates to CASGRLGDNYGYTF.